The 8 T cell receptor beta chains in this list originate from one sample, sequenced in a study of patients and donors after allogeneic stem cell transplantation. One entry per CDR3 protein, called by TCRdb with MiXCR from the RT-PCR reads. The table has 150,000 or so distinct CDR3 sequences, about 24% seen once; the top ten hold roughly 27%. Sequenced material: blood, either unsorted or a sorted T cell fraction (not recorded which). All receptors come from a human donor who was either an allogeneic HSCT recipient or a stem cell or donor lymphocyte infusion donor (not recorded which). It is not recorded whose cells these are; they may come from a transplant donor.

This clonotype was counted only a few times. The rearrangement joins TRBV12-3 or TRBV12-4 to TRBJ1-5, with 7 bases fitting TRBD1. Trimming cost V 5 bases and J 8 bases; bases outside gene matches: 15. The CDR3 is 16 amino acids. This CDR3 is CASSAVQGQRNEPQHF. CDR3 coding DNA: TGTGCCAGCAGTGCGGTACAGGGACAGAGGAATGAGCCCCAGCATTTT.

The chain has TRBV5-1 and TRBJ1-1; possible D gene TRBD1, 6 bases. Trimming cost V 4 bases and J 1 base, with 11 bases left between them. Germline V CDR1 and CDR2: SGHRS, YFSETQ. The length of the CDR3 is 14 residues. DNA for the CDR3: TGCGCCAGCAGCCTTGACAGGCGGAACACTGAAGCTTTCTTT. Translation gives CASSLDRRNTEAFF.

This chain links TRBV6-2 or TRBV6-3 with TRBJ2-7; 7 positions agree with TRBD2. The CDR3 runs 15 residues. CDR1 and CDR2 (germline): MNHEY, SVGEGT. Unmatched junction bases numbered 4, after V lost 0 bases and J lost 2 bases. CDR3 in DNA: TGTGCCAGCAGTTACTCGAGCGGGACGGCCTACGAGCAGTACTTC. Its translation: CASSYSSGTAYEQYF.

This clonotype was seen a single time. V gene TRBV2 combines with J gene TRBJ2-3; D is unclear. The germline CDR1 and CDR2 sequences are SNHLY and FYNNEI. The V end was cut by 9 bases, the J end by 0 bases, with 16 bases between. This CDR3 spans 15 amino acids. CDR3: CARRPTASSTDTQYF. Here the CDR3 DNA reads TGTGCCAGACGACCGACGGCCTCTAGCACAGATACGCAGTATTTT.

This clonotype has only a few counts. The gene calls are TRBV14 and TRBJ2-7; 11 nucleotides align to TRBD1. The ends lost 0 bases at V and 7 bases at J; junction bases unmatched: 11. The CDR3 is 17 residues long. Germline CDR1 reads SGHDN; CDR2 reads FVKESK. The CDR3 loop is CASSQDDRDRGYVEQYF. The CDR3 region has the DNA TGTGCCAGCAGCCAAGATGATAGGGACAGGGGGTACGTGGAGCAGTACTTC.

This clonotype has just a few counts. This sequence joins TRBV10-3 and TRBJ1-6; maybe TRBD1 (6 bases). The ends were cut back, 10 bases at V and 8 bases at J, with 15 bases in the middle. The CDR3 consists of 13 residues. From germline, CDR1 is ENHRY and CDR2 SYGVKD. The CDR3 DNA follows: TGTGCCACCACGGGGGGCAAGGATTCACCCCTCCACTTT. Translating gives CATTGGKDSPLHF.

This clonotype was counted only a few times. V gene TRBV4-1 combines with J gene TRBJ1-2; perhaps TRBD1 as D (6 bases). Germline V lookup: CDR1 MGHRA, CDR2 YSYEKL. With 2 bases removed from V and 8 bases from J, the gap between germline ends came to 24 bases. CDR3 length: 17 amino acids. CDR3 nucleotide sequence: TGCGCCAGCAGCCAATTGCTGGACAGTAGGGCCTTTGGGGGCTACACCTTC. It is translated as CASSQLLDSRAFGGYTF.

This clonotype was recorded a few times. The gene calls are TRBV29-1 and TRBJ2-4; D ambiguous. V was cut by 3 bases and J by 8 bases, with 11 bases left in between. Germline V lookup: CDR1 SQVTM, CDR2 ANQGSEA. The CDR3 runs 12 residues. This chain's CDR3 is CSVENMGDIQYF. CDR3 sequence (DNA): TGCAGCGTTGAGAATATGGGTGACATTCAGTACTTC.